This is a list of T cell receptor beta chains from one sample in a study of blood T cell repertoires in COVID-19. TCRdb keeps only in-frame clones here, not all; method: immunoSEQ multiplex PCR. Found here are about 300,000 clones, about 89% of them singletons; the top ten hold about 4.2%. The sequenced sample consisted of peripheral blood. These receptors came from a man between 40 and 49 years old with acute or convalescent COVID-19. CDR3s include the opening cysteine and the closing phenylalanine or tryptophan. Each record gives: V gene, J gene, D gene, clone size, CDR3 protein, CDR3 DNA. The D gene is left open where the match is weak. Size is stated for part of the rows, as once, few or many counts, or as a class when the clone is expanded.

TRBV5-8	TRBJ1-5	NA	NA	CASSLWGDQPQHF	TGTGCCAGCAGTCTTTGGGGCGATCAGCCCCAGCATTTT
TRBV12-3/TRBV12-4	TRBJ1-2	NA	NA	CASSFTLGGYTF	TGTGCCAGCAGTTTCACCCTCGGGGGCTACACCTTC
TRBV5-4	TRBJ1-1	NA	NA	CASSSLLGSTEAFF	TGTGCCAGCAGCTCCTTACTGGGGAGCACTGAAGCTTTCTTT
TRBV2	TRBJ1-6	NA	NA	CASRGGPQANWPLHF	TGTGCCAGCAGGGGGGGGCCTCAGGCCAATTGGCCCCTCCACTTT
TRBV2	TRBJ1-5	NA	once	CASSDRDNQPQHF	TGTGCCAGCAGTGACAGGGACAATCAGCCCCAGCATTTT
TRBV19	TRBJ1-1	NA	NA	CASSPGLLNTEAFF	TGTGCCAGTAGTCCCGGACTCCTGAACACTGAAGCTTTCTTT
TRBV10-3	TRBJ2-7	NA	NA	CAISEPPGHQLYEQYF	TGTGCCATCAGTGAACCTCCGGGACACCAACTGTACGAGCAGTACTTC
TRBV30	TRBJ2-7	TRBD1	few	CAWSINPLGQAYEQYF	TGTGCCTGGAGTATCAACCCCCTCGGACAGGCCTACGAGCAGTACTTC
TRBV10-3	TRBJ2-7	TRBD2	few	CAISESGVAGGRYEQYF	TGTGCCATCAGTGAGTCAGGGGTAGCGGGGGGCCGCTACGAGCAGTACTTC
TRBV11-2	TRBJ1-1	TRBD1	NA	CASSSLDREREAFF	TGTGCCAGCAGCTCCTTGGACAGGGAAAGGGAAGCTTTCTTT
TRBV11-3	TRBJ1-2	TRBD1	NA	CASSFPYDRANYGYTF	TGTGCCAGCAGCTTCCCCTATGACAGGGCTAACTATGGCTACACCTTC
TRBV18	TRBJ1-3	NA	NA	CASSSGLPGGGNTIYF	TGTGCCAGCTCATCGGGACTCCCGGGAGGTGGAAACACCATATATTTT
TRBV9	TRBJ1-5	NA	few	CASSVRGDQPQHF	TGTGCCAGCAGCGTTAGGGGTGATCAGCCCCAGCATTTT
TRBV4-1	TRBJ1-4	NA	NA	CASSQDIYRVEKLFF	TGCGCCAGCAGCCAAGATATCTACAGGGTGGAAAAACTGTTTTTT
TRBV19	TRBJ1-1	TRBD1	NA	CASKVRTGGIVTEAFF	TGTGCCAGCAAGGTTCGGACAGGGGGTATAGTCACTGAAGCTTTCTTT
TRBV5-1	TRBJ2-6	TRBD1	NA	CASSLRPGQGMSGANVLTF	TGCGCCAGCAGCCTGAGACCGGGACAGGGGATGTCTGGGGCCAACGTCCTGACTTTC
TRBV5-6	TRBJ1-5	NA	NA	CASSSGSPNQPQHF	TGTGCCAGCAGCTCGGGGAGCCCCAATCAGCCCCAGCATTTT
TRBV9	TRBJ1-3	NA	NA	CASSAPGAGNTIYF	TGTGCCAGCAGCGCCCCGGGAGCAGGAAACACCATATATTTT
TRBV5-1	TRBJ2-2	NA	NA	CASSPRREANTGELFF	TGCGCCAGCAGCCCCCGGAGGGAAGCGAACACCGGGGAGCTGTTTTTT
TRBV7-8	TRBJ2-7	TRBD1	NA	CASSLAYSTGVVDEQYF	TGTGCCAGCAGCTTAGCCTACTCGACAGGGGTGGTAGACGAGCAGTACTTC
TRBV11-2	TRBJ2-1	NA	NA	CASSLAASSYNEQFF	TGTGCCAGCAGCTTAGCGGCTAGCTCCTACAATGAGCAGTTCTTC
TRBV19	TRBJ1-6	NA	NA	CASSITGSYNSPLHF	TGTGCCAGTAGTATTACGGGCTCCTATAATTCACCCCTCCACTTT
TRBV2	TRBJ2-4	TRBD2	NA	CASSELAGGWSAKNIQYF	TGTGCCAGCAGTGAACTAGCGGGGGGGTGGTCGGCCAAAAACATTCAGTACTTC
TRBV6-4	TRBJ2-1	NA	NA	CASSGHQAPNNEQFF	TGTGCCAGCAGTGGACACCAGGCCCCCAACAATGAGCAGTTCTTC
TRBV15	TRBJ1-5	NA	NA	CATSSANSPQHF	TGTGCCACCAGCAGTGCAAACAGCCCCCAGCATTTT
TRBV12-5	TRBJ2-1	NA	NA	CASQNYNEQFF	TGTGCTAGCCAAAATTACAATGAGCAGTTCTTC